The 18 T cell receptor beta chains given below trace back to one sample, sequenced in a study of CD8 T cells in Susac syndrome. cDNA came from around 0.5 to 1 ug RNA primed by random hexamers. MiXCR, run by TCRdb on the immunoSEQ multiplex PCR reads, gives a single entry per CDR3 protein. This sample has 100,000 to 150,000 distinct CDR3 sequences; over 90% occur once, and the top ten carry 0.25% to 0.35%. Sequencing was carried out using CD8+ T cells from PBMCs. These receptors were collected from a human donor with multiple sclerosis.

This chain connects TRBV3-1 to TRBJ1-1; possibly TRBD1 for D (6 bases). The germline V and J ends were trimmed by 5 bases and 7 bases, with 17 bases remaining between them. CDR3 length: 14 amino acids. Germline assignment: CDR1 LGHDT and CDR2 YNNKEL (reference sequence). The CDR3 DNA reads as TGTGCCAGCAGCGACAACACAGGGTTAAATGAAGCTTTCTTT. Protein: CASSDNTGLNEAFF.

The rearrangement uses TRBV19 and TRBJ2-2; TRBD2 aligns across 9 bases. Unmatched junction bases numbered 9, after V lost 6 bases and J lost 1 base. Looked up from germline, CDR1 is LNHDA and CDR2 is SQIVND (reference sequence). There are 17 residues in the CDR3. The CDR3: CASSLLTSGLNTGELFF. The CDR3 region has the DNA TGTGCCAGTAGCCTACTGACTAGCGGTTTGAACACCGGGGAGCTGTTTTTT.

This clonotype was detected once. This chain uses TRBV24-1 with TRBJ1-1, with a weak D call TRBD1 (5 bases). V was shortened by 4 bases and J by 8 bases, with 19 bases between the two germline ends. The CDR3 totals 15 residues. The germline V gene has CDR1 KGHDR and CDR2 SFDVKD. For the CDR3, the DNA is TGTGCCACCAGTGAGTTCAGGGATAGACATTTGGAAGCTTTCTTT. It codes for CATSEFRDRHLEAFF.

This chain uses TRBV24-1 with TRBJ2-7; 11 bases line up with TRBD2. The germline gives CDR1 KGHDR, CDR2 SFDVKD. Losses at the gene ends were 5 bases for V and 6 bases for J; bases not matched to a gene: 8. CDR3 length equals 15 residues. The CDR3 region is CATSVLTSGELEQYF. The CDR3 DNA is TGTGCCACCAGTGTCTTGACTAGCGGGGAGCTCGAGCAGTACTTC.

This clonotype turned up a few times. The chain links TRBV7-2 to TRBJ2-7; D gene uncertain. Germline V gives CDR1 SGHTA, CDR2 FQGNSA. This CDR3 is built from 14 residues. Trimming shortened V by 6 bases and J by 5 bases, and 17 bases separated the two germline ends. CDR3 residues: CASRPRTENHEQYF. The CDR3 coding sequence is TGTGCCAGCAGACCCAGGACGGAAAATCACGAGCAGTACTTC.

The chain joins TRBV11-3 to TRBJ1-1, with D hard to call. Trimming removed 2 bases at V and 0 bases at J, with 7 bases between. Germline CDR1 is SGHNT and CDR2 is YENEEA. The CDR3 consists of 14 residues. CDR3 in amino acids: CASSLRRLNTEAFF. CDR3 nucleotide sequence: TGTGCCAGCAGCTTACGTCGCTTGAACACTGAAGCTTTCTTT.

CDR3 DNA sequence: TGTGCCAGCAGCGCTCCCGACGGCACAGATACGCAGTATTTT. Translation gives CASSAPDGTDTQYF. The chain links TRBV9 to TRBJ2-3; D is ambiguous. The CDR3 has 14 amino acids. Germline loops: CDR1 SGDLS, CDR2 YYNGEE. Trimming removed 3 bases from V and 1 base from J, with 9 bases in between.

This chain uses TRBV4-1 with TRBJ1-1, with D unresolved. The CDR3 sequence is 11 residues long. Between the trimmed V and J ends, which lost 1 base and 8 bases, there was a span of 5 bases. Germline CDR1 MGHRA, CDR2 YSYEKL. CDR3 in DNA: TGCGCCAGCAGCCAAGCAAGAGAAGCTTTCTTT. This gives the protein CASSQAREAFF.

The DNA of the CDR3 is TGTGCCACCATAGATTTTAGCAATCAGCCCCAGCATTTT. Amino acid sequence: CATIDFSNQPQHF. The rearrangement joins TRBV28 to TRBJ1-5, with D hard to call. The CDR3 is 13 amino acids. Deletions cut 10 bases from V and 0 bases from J, with 10 bases between. CDR1 and CDR2 (germline): MDHEN, SYDVKM.

The chain couples TRBV13 to TRBJ2-4, with TRBD2 identical over 8 bases. With V trimmed by 5 bases and J by 0 bases, 6 bases remained unmatched. The CDR3 consists of 16 residues. Per the germline V gene, CDR1 is PRHDT and CDR2 is FYEKMQ (reference sequence). The CDR3 region is CASSTRTSRAKNIQYF. Here the CDR3 DNA reads TGTGCCAGCAGCACCCGGACTAGCCGAGCCAAAAACATTCAGTACTTC.

The chain employs TRBV5-1 and TRBJ1-4; no clear D gene. V was trimmed by 4 bases and J by 10 bases, leaving 8 bases between them. The V gene's germline CDR1 is SGHRS and CDR2 YFSETQ. The CDR3 totals 11 residues. As DNA, the CDR3 is TGCGCCAGCAGCGCCGACGGAAAACTGTTTTTT. As protein: CASSADGKLFF.

The chain carries TRBV21-1 and TRBJ2-2; the table's D call, TRBD1, was not checked against the DNA. TRBV21-1 is an annotated pseudogene. The CDR3 has 13 amino acids. CDR3 in DNA: TGTGCCAGCAGCACCAGGGGAACCGGGGAGCTGTTTTTT. This encodes CASSTRGTGELFF.

The CDR3 sequence is CSASRDTSEQYF. CDR3 DNA sequence: TGCAGTGCCAGCCGGGACACTAGCGAGCAGTACTTC. This chain joins TRBV20-1 and TRBJ2-7, with D possibly TRBD1 on 6 matching bases. There are 12 residues in the CDR3. The V end was cut by 6 bases, the J end by 6 bases, with 15 bases between. Germline CDR1 DFQATT, CDR2 SNEGSKA (reference sequence).

The CDR3 spells CASSQDGTGVGQPQHF. CDR3 nucleotide sequence: TGCGCCAGCAGCCAAGATGGGACAGGGGTAGGGCAGCCCCAGCATTTT. The chain combines TRBV4-1 with TRBJ1-5, with TRBD1 matching 10 bases. This CDR3 is built from 16 residues. The germline V gene encodes CDR1 MGHRA and CDR2 YSYEKL. V was clipped by 0 bases and J by 7 bases; unmatched bases: 6.

The gene calls are TRBV7-2 and TRBJ1-5; the match to TRBD1 covers 7 bases. The CDR3 has 16 residues. V lost 5 bases and J lost 0; bases outside the gene matches: 7. Germline V gene data show CDR1 as SGHTA and CDR2 as FQGNSA. CDR3 protein: CASSPGQFYSNQPQHF. CDR3 DNA sequence: TGTGCCAGCAGCCCGGGACAGTTTTATAGCAATCAGCCCCAGCATTTT. The full variable domain, in which reference TRBV7-2 and TRBJ1-5 provide the parts outside the CDR3, is GAGVSQSPSNKVTEKGKDVELRCDPISGHTALYWYRQSLGQGLEFLIYFQGNSAPDKSGLPSDRFSAERTGGSVSTLTIQRTQQEDSAVYLCASSPGQFYSNQPQHFGDGTRLSIL.

This clonotype was seen a single time. The rearrangement uses TRBV20-1 and TRBJ1-6, with a tentative D call TRBD1 (5 bases). The CDR3 contains 15 residues. Germline V gene lookup returns CDR1 DFQATT and CDR2 SNEGSKA (reference sequence). Trimming left V 4 bases short and J 3 bases short, with 13 bases between. The CDR3 loop is CSATETDHYNSPLHF. CDR3 nucleotide sequence: TGCAGTGCTACCGAGACAGACCACTATAATTCACCCCTCCACTTT.

This chain connects TRBV12-3 or TRBV12-4 to TRBJ1-2; D unclear. The CDR3 is 13 residues long. Trimming left V 7 bases short and J 4 bases short, with 13 bases between. The CDR3 DNA is TGTGCCAGCACCGTTCGAGATAGCTATGGCTACACCTTC. Protein product: CASTVRDSYGYTF.

V gene TRBV30 combines with J gene TRBJ1-2, with TRBD1 matching 7 bases. Trimming removed 1 base from V and 11 bases from J; junction bases left unmatched: 10. CDR1 is GTSNPN and CDR2 is SVGIG in the germline V gene (reference sequence). The CDR3 contains 13 residues. CDR3 nucleotides: TGTGCCTGGAGTGGAGGAGGGGGCGACCTGTACACCTTC. Its protein product is CAWSGGGGDLYTF. The variable domain in full, with the rest retrieved from reference TRBV30 and TRBJ1-2, is SQTIHQWPATLVQPVGSPLSLECTVEGTSNPNLYWYRQAAGRGLQLLFYSVGIGQISSEVPQNLSASRPQDRQFILSSKKLLLSDSGFYLCAWSGGGGDLYTFGSGTRLTVV.